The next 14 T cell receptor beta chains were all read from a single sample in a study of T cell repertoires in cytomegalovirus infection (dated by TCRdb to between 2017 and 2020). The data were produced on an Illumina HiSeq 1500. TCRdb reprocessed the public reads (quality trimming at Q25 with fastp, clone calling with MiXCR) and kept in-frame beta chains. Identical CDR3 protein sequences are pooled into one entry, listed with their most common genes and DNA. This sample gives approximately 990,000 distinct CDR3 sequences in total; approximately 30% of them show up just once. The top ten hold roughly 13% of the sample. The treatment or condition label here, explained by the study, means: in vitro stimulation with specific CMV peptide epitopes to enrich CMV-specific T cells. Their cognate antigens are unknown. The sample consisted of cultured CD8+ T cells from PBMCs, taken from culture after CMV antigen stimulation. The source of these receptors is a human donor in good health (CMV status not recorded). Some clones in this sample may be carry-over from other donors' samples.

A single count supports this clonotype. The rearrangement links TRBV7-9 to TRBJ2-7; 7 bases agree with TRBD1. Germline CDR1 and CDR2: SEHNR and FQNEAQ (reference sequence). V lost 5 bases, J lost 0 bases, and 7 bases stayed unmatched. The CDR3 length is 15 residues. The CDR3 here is CASSPARDSSYEQYF. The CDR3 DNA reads TGTGCCAGCAGCCCCGCCCGGGACAGCTCCTACGAGCAGTACTTC.

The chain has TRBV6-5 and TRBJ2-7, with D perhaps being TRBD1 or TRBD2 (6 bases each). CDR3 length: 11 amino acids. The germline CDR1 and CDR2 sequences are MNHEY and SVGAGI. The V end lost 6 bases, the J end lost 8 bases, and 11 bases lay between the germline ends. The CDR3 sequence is CASRIGGKQYF. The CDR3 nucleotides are TGTGCCAGCAGAATAGGGGGGAAGCAGTACTTC.

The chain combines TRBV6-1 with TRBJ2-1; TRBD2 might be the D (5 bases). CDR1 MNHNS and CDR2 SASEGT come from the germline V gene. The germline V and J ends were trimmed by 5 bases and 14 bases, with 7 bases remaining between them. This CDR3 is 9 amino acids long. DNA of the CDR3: TGTGCCAGCAGTCCCGGGGAGTTCTTC. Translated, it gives CASSPGEFF.

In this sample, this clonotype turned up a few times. CDR3 protein: CASGFLGADNQPQHF. The CDR3 coding sequence is TGTGCTAGTGGTTTTCTTGGGGCAGACAATCAGCCCCAGCATTTT. The J gene is TRBJ1-5, the V gene TRBV12-5; the D gene is possibly TRBD1 (5 bases). CDR1 and CDR2 (germline): LGHNT, FRNRAP. The CDR3 has 15 amino acids. The V and J ends lost 3 bases and 3 bases respectively, with 12 bases between them.

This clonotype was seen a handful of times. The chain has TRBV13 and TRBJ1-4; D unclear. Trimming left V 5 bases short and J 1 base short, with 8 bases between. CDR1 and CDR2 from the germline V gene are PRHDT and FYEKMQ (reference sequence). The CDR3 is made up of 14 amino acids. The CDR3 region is CASSEGGTNEKLFF. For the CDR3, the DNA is TGTGCCAGCAGCGAGGGAGGAACTAATGAAAAACTGTTTTTT. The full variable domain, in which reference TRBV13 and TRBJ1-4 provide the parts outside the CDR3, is AAGVIQSPRHLIKEKRETATLKCYPIPRHDTVYWYQQGPGQDPQFLISFYEKMQSDKGSIPDRFSAQQFSDYHSELNMSSLELGDSALYFCASSEGGTNEKLFFGSGTQLSVL.

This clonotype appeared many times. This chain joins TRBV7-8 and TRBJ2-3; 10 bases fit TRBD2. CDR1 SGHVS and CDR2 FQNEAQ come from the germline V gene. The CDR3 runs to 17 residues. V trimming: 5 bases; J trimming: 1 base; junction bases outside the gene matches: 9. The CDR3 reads CASSLQRGGQGTDTQYF. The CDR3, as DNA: TGTGCCAGCAGCCTCCAGCGGGGGGGCCAGGGCACAGATACGCAGTATTTT.

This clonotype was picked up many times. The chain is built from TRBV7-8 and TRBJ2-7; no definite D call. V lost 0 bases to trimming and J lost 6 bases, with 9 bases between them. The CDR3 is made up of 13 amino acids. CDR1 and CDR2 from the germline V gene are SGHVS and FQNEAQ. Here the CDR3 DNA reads TGTGCCAGCAGCTTAGCACTTGTAGGCGAGCAGTACGTC. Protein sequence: CASSLALVGEQYV.

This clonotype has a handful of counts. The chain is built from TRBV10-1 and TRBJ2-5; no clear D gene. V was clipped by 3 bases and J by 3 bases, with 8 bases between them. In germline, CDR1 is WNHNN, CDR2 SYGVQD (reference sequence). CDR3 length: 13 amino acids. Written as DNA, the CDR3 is TGCGCCAGCAGTGAAACTTTAAAAGAGACCCAGTACTTC. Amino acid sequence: CASSETLKETQYF.

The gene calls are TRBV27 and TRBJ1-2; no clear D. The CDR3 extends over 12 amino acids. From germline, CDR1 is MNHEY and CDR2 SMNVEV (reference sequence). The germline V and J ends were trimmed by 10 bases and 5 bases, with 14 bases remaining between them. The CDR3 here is CATLDGVYGYTF. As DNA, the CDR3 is TGTGCCACTTTGGACGGGGTATATGGCTACACCTTC.

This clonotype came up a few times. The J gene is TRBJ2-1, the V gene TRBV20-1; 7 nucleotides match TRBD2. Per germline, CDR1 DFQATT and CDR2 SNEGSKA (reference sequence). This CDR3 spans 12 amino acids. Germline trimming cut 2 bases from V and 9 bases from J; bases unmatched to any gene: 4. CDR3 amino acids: CSARTGTIEQFF. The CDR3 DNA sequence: TGCAGTGCTAGAACCGGGACTATTGAGCAGTTCTTC.

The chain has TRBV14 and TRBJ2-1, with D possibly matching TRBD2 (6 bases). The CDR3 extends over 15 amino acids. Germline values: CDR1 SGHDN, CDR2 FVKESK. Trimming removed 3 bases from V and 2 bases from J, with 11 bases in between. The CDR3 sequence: CASSQGRGTYNEQFF. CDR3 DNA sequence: TGTGCCAGCAGCCAGGGTCGGGGGACCTACAATGAGCAGTTCTTC.

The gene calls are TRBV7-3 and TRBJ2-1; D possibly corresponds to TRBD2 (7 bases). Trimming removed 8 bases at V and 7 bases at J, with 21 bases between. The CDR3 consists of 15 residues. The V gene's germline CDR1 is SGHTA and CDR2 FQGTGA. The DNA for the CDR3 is TGTGCCAGCGGAATATCGGGGGGCTGGGGGAATGAGCAGTTCTTC. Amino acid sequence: CASGISGGWGNEQFF. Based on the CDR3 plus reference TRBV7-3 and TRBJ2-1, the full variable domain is GAGVSQTPSNKVTEKGKYVELRCDPISGHTALYWYRQSLGQGPEFLIYFQGTGAADDSGLPNDRFFAVRPEGSVSTLKIQRTERGDSAVYLCASGISGGWGNEQFFGPGTRLTVL.

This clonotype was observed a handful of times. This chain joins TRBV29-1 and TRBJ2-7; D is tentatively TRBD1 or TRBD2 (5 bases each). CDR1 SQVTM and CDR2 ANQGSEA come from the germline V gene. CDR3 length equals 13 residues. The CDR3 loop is CSVRDGLSYEQYV. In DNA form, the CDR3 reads TGCAGCGTTCGGGACGGACTCTCCTACGAACAGTACGTC.

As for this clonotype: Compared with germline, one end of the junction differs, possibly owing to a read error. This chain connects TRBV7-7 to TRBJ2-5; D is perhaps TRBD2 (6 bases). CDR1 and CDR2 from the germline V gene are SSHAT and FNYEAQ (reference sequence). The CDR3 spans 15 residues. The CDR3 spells CASSLRTNIQETQYF. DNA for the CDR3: TGTGCTAGCAGCTTAAGGACTAACATCCAAGAGACCCAGTACTTC.